The clone carrying this TCR beta chain was counted at least ten times. This sample was included in a study of early T cells in non-severe SARS-CoV-2 infection. Background on the study: Sequencing input comprised bulk RNA from unsorted whole blood; chain pairing was not available.

One entry per CDR3 protein results from TCRdb running MiXCR on the 5' RACE reads. Among tens of thousands of distinct CDR3 sequences listed, roughly 14% were seen once. CDR3 size: 15 residues. The junction had 7 bases not matched to a gene; V was cut back by 6 bases and J by 0 bases. The V gene's germline CDR1 is SNHLY and CDR2 FYNNEI. This receptor was identified in an adult who was a healthcare worker with PCR-confirmed SARS-CoV-2 infection or an uninfected control (not recorded which). The chain has TRBV2 and TRBJ2-5, with TRBD1 matching 7 bases. What was sequenced was whole blood. CDR3 sequence: CASSRQGLDQETQYF. The CDR3 DNA reads as TGTGCCAGCAGCCGACAGGGCCTGGACCAAGAGACCCAGTACTTC.